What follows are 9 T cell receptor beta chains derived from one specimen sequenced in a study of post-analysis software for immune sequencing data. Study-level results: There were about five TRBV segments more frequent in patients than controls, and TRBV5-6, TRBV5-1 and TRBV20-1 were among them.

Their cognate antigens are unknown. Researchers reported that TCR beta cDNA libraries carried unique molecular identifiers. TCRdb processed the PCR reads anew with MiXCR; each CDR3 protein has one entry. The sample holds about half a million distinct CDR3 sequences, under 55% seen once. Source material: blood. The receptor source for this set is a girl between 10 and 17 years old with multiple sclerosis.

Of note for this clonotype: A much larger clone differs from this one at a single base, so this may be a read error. Here the CDR3 DNA reads TGTGCCAGCAGTCACAACGATGAGCAGTTCTTC. It translates to CASSHNDEQFF. J is TRBJ2-1 and V is TRBV6-5, with no clear D. Trimming removed 5 bases at V and 8 bases at J, with 7 bases between. This CDR3 is 11 amino acids long. Germline CDR1 reads MNHEY; CDR2 reads SVGAGI.

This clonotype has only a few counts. The CDR3 loop is CASVGKTSYNEQFF. The CDR3 DNA sequence: TGTGCCAGCGTCGGCAAAACCTCCTACAATGAGCAGTTCTTC. The chain recombines TRBV7-9 with TRBJ2-1; no firm D call. Germline CDR1 SEHNR, CDR2 FQNEAQ (reference sequence). This CDR3 region has 14 residues. Trimming stripped 8 bases from V and 0 bases from J, with 11 bases between.

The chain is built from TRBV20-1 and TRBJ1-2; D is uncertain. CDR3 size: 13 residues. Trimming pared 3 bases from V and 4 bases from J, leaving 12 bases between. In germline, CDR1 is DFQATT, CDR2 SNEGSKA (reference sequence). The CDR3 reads CSASREGSYGYTF. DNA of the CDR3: TGCAGTGCTAGCCGGGAAGGGAGCTATGGCTACACCTTC.

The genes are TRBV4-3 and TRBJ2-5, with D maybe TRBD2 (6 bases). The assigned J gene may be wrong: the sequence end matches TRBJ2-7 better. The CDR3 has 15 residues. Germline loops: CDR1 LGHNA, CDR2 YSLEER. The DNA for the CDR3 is TGCGCCAGCAGCCAAGAGGGGCCAGCGGGTAACGAGCAGTACTTC. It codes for CASSQEGPAGNEQYF.

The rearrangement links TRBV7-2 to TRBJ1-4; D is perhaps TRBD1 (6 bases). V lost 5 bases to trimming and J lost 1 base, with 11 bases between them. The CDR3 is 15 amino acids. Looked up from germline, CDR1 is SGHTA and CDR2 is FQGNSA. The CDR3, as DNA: TGTGCCAGCAGCAAGACAGGCCTAACTAATGAAAAACTGTTTTTT. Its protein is CASSKTGLTNEKLFF. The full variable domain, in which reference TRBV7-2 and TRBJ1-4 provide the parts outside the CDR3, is GAGVSQSPSNKVTEKGKDVELRCDPISGHTALYWYRQSLGQGLEFLIYFQGNSAPDKSGLPSDRFSAERTGGSVSTLTIQRTQQEDSAVYLCASSKTGLTNEKLFFGSGTQLSVL.

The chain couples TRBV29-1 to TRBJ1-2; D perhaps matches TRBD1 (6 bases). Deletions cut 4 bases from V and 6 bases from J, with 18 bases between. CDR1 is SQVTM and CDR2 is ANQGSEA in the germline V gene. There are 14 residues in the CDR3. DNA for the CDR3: TGCAGCGTTGGCGGGGGGCCCAACAGGGATGGCTACACCTTC. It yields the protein CSVGGGPNRDGYTF.

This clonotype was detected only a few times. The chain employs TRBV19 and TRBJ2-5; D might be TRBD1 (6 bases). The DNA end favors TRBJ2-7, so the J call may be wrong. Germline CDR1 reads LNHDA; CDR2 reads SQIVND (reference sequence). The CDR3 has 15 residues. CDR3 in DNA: TGTGCCAGTAGTATAGGCACTACAGGGTCCTACGAGCAGTACTTC. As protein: CASSIGTTGSYEQYF.

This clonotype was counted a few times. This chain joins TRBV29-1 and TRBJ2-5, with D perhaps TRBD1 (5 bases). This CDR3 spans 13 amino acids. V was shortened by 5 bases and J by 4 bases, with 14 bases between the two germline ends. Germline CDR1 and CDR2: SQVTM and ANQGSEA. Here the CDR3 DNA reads TGCAGCGTTCTACAGGTACGGCGAGAGACCCAGTACTTC. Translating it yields CSVLQVRRETQYF.

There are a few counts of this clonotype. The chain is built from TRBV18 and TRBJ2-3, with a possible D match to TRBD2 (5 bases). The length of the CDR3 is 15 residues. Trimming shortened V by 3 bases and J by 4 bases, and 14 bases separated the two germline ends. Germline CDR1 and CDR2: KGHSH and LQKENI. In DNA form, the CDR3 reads TGTGCCAGCTCACCGCCGTTTGGGAGAGCAGATACGCAGTATTTT. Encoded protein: CASSPPFGRADTQYF.